Listed below are T cell receptor beta chains from one sample, sequenced in a study of blood T cell repertoires in COVID-19. Some clones are missing from TCRdb's copy, which holds only in-frame ones; the method was immunoSEQ multiplex PCR. The data show about 380,000 clones, with roughly nine tenths seen just once and over 1% held by the top ten. The sequenced material came from peripheral blood. The receptors shown here come from a man aged 35-49 years with acute or convalescent COVID-19. Both conserved end residues are part of each CDR3. The D gene is left open where the match is weak. Size tells how often a clone was seen (once, few, many) or the class of an expanded clone, and some rows leave it out.

d_gene: NA; len: 12; j_gene: TRBJ2-3; v_gene: TRBV7-8; abundance: NA; CDR3nt: TGTGCCAGCAGCTTAAGAGTAGATACGCAGTATTTT; CDR3aa: CASSLRVDTQYF
d_gene: NA; len: 13; j_gene: TRBJ1-2; v_gene: TRBV6-6; abundance: few; CDR3nt: TGTGCCAGCAGTAAGCCTGTTAACTATGGCTACACCTTC; CDR3aa: CASSKPVNYGYTF
d_gene: TRBD2; len: 14; j_gene: TRBJ2-1; v_gene: TRBV27; abundance: NA; CDR3nt: TGTGCCAGCAGCGGGACTAGCGGGGCCTATGAGCAGTTCTTC; CDR3aa: CASSGTSGAYEQFF
d_gene: NA; len: 15; j_gene: TRBJ1-4; v_gene: TRBV4-2; abundance: NA; CDR3nt: TGTGCCAGCAGCCAAGCGAGGAGGCCTAATGAAAAACTGTTTTTT; CDR3aa: CASSQARRPNEKLFF
d_gene: TRBD1; len: 12; j_gene: TRBJ1-1; v_gene: TRBV28; abundance: NA; CDR3nt: TGTGCCAGCAGGGCCAGGGGGGTGGATGCTTTCTTT; CDR3aa: CASRARGVDAFF
d_gene: NA; len: 14; j_gene: TRBJ2-7; v_gene: TRBV6-5; abundance: NA; CDR3nt: TGTGCCAGCAGCAGAGGGAACTCCCCCTACGAGCAGTACTTC; CDR3aa: CASSRGNSPYEQYF
d_gene: NA; len: 12; j_gene: TRBJ2-1; v_gene: TRBV18; abundance: NA; CDR3nt: TGTGCCGCCTCTAAGGGGGAGGGTGAGCAGTTCTTC; CDR3aa: CAASKGEGEQFF
d_gene: NA; len: 14; j_gene: TRBJ2-7; v_gene: TRBV5-4; abundance: NA; CDR3nt: TGTGCCAGCAGCTTAGTCCCGGGAACCTACGAGCAGTACTTC; CDR3aa: CASSLVPGTYEQYF
d_gene: NA; len: 14; j_gene: TRBJ2-7; v_gene: TRBV7-6; abundance: NA; CDR3nt: TGTGCCAGCAGCTTAGATCAGGGTTACTCCGAGCAGTACTTC; CDR3aa: CASSLDQGYSEQYF
d_gene: NA; len: 14; j_gene: TRBJ1-4; v_gene: TRBV19; abundance: NA; CDR3nt: TGTGCCAGTAGCCAAGGAGGGGCCTATGAAAAACTGTTTTTT; CDR3aa: CASSQGGAYEKLFF
d_gene: NA; len: 16; j_gene: TRBJ2-1; v_gene: TRBV7-7; abundance: NA; CDR3nt: TGTGCTAGCAGCCCGGGTGCCCTCTCGAGCGACAATGAGCAGTTCTTC; CDR3aa: CASSPGALSSDNEQFF
d_gene: NA; len: 15; j_gene: TRBJ1-3; v_gene: TRBV28; abundance: few; CDR3nt: TGTGCCAGCACTCCCCCTGCAGGGGCTGGAAACACCATATATTTT; CDR3aa: CASTPPAGAGNTIYF
d_gene: TRBD1; len: 15; j_gene: TRBJ2-3; v_gene: TRBV18; abundance: NA; CDR3nt: TGTGCCAGCTCCCGGACAGGGGTCTTAACAGATACGCAGTATTTT; CDR3aa: CASSRTGVLTDTQYF
d_gene: NA; len: 12; j_gene: TRBJ1-2; v_gene: TRBV18; abundance: NA; CDR3nt: TGTGCCAGCTCTGCCTGGGACTACGGCTACACCTTC; CDR3aa: CASSAWDYGYTF
d_gene: NA; len: 15; j_gene: TRBJ1-5; v_gene: TRBV13; abundance: few; CDR3nt: TGTGCCAGCAGCTTATCGGGGGTTGGCAATCAGCCCCAGCATTTT; CDR3aa: CASSLSGVGNQPQHF
d_gene: TRBD2; len: 16; j_gene: TRBJ2-7; v_gene: TRBV4-1; abundance: NA; CDR3nt: TGCGCCAGCAGCCAAGGTACTAGCGGGGGCCCTTTCGAGCAGTACTTC; CDR3aa: CASSQGTSGGPFEQYF
d_gene: TRBD2; len: 15; j_gene: TRBJ2-5; v_gene: TRBV11-2; abundance: NA; CDR3nt: TGTGCCAGCAGTCCAACGACTAGCGGGCAAGAGACCCAGTACTTC; CDR3aa: CASSPTTSGQETQYF
d_gene: NA; len: 14; j_gene: TRBJ2-7; v_gene: TRBV19; abundance: once; CDR3nt: TGTGCCAGTAAAAAACAGGACAACTCCTACGAGCAGTACTTC; CDR3aa: CASKKQDNSYEQYF
d_gene: NA; len: 16; j_gene: TRBJ2-2; v_gene: TRBV12-2; abundance: NA; CDR3nt: TGTGCAAGTCGCTCAAGACCGGGAACGAACACCGGGGAGCTGTTTTTT; CDR3aa: CASRSRPGTNTGELFF
d_gene: TRBD2; len: 14; j_gene: TRBJ2-3; v_gene: TRBV29-1; abundance: NA; CDR3nt: TGCAGCGTTGACTTAGCGGGACGCACAGATACGCAGTATTTT; CDR3aa: CSVDLAGRTDTQYF
d_gene: NA; len: 14; j_gene: TRBJ1-2; v_gene: TRBV18; abundance: NA; CDR3nt: TGTGCCAGCTCGCCGGAGGGGCCGGACTATGGCTACACCTTC; CDR3aa: CASSPEGPDYGYTF
d_gene: TRBD2; len: 15; j_gene: TRBJ2-1; v_gene: TRBV28; abundance: NA; CDR3nt: TGTGCCAGCAGCCACGATAAGACTAGCCCCTATGAGCAGTTCTTC; CDR3aa: CASSHDKTSPYEQFF
d_gene: TRBD1; len: 14; j_gene: TRBJ2-5; v_gene: TRBV7-7; abundance: once; CDR3nt: TGTGCTAGCAGCTTAGGGGACAGACAAGAGACCCAGTACTTC; CDR3aa: CASSLGDRQETQYF
d_gene: NA; len: 14; j_gene: TRBJ2-1; v_gene: TRBV7-2; abundance: NA; CDR3nt: TGTGCCAGCAGCTTTTACGCGGGGTACGATGAGCAGTTCTTC; CDR3aa: CASSFYAGYDEQFF
d_gene: NA; len: 13; j_gene: TRBJ1-4; v_gene: TRBV19; abundance: NA; CDR3nt: TGTGCCAGTAGTAATGAGTTATATGAAAAACTGTTTTTT; CDR3aa: CASSNELYEKLFF
d_gene: TRBD1; len: 15; j_gene: TRBJ2-7; v_gene: TRBV6-4; abundance: NA; CDR3nt: TGTGCCAGCAGTCCTCCGGGACAGGGGATCCACGAGCAGTACTTC; CDR3aa: CASSPPGQGIHEQYF
d_gene: TRBD2; len: 20; j_gene: TRBJ2-1; v_gene: TRBV24-1; abundance: NA; CDR3nt: TGTGCCACCAGTGTTTTGACCGGGACTAGCGGGACCTACTCCTACAATGAGCAGTTCTTC; CDR3aa: CATSVLTGTSGTYSYNEQFF
d_gene: TRBD1; len: 14; j_gene: TRBJ1-1; v_gene: TRBV5-1; abundance: NA; CDR3nt: TGCGCCAGCAGCTTGGCTACAGGGGGCACTGAAGCTTTCTTT; CDR3aa: CASSLATGGTEAFF
d_gene: TRBD1; len: 13; j_gene: TRBJ2-1; v_gene: TRBV11-3; abundance: NA; CDR3nt: TGTGCCAGCAGCTCGGGACAGGGCTATGAGCAGTTCTTC; CDR3aa: CASSSGQGYEQFF
d_gene: NA; len: 15; j_gene: TRBJ1-4; v_gene: TRBV6-5; abundance: NA; CDR3nt: TGTGCCAGCAGTTATGGACAGATCGGAAATGAAAAACTGTTTTTT; CDR3aa: CASSYGQIGNEKLFF
d_gene: NA; len: 16; j_gene: TRBJ2-2; v_gene: TRBV7-2; abundance: NA; CDR3nt: TGTGCCAGCAGCTCGATACAGTGGGGCGCTTCCGGGGAGCTGTTTTTT; CDR3aa: CASSSIQWGASGELFF